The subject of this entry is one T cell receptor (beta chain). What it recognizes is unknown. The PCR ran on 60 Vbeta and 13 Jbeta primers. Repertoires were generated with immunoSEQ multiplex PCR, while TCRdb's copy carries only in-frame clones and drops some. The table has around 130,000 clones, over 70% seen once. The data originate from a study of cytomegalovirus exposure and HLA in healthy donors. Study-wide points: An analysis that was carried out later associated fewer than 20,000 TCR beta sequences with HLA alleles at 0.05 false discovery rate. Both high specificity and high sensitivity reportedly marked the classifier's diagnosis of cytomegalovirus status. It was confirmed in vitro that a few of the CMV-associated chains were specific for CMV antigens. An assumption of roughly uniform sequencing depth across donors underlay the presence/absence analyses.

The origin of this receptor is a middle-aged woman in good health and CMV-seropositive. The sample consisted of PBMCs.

The CDR3 DNA reads as TGTGCCAGCAGAACCACGGGAGACGGCTCCTACAATGAGCAGTTCTTC. The encoded protein is CASRTTGDGSYNEQFF. The V gene is TRBV2, the J gene TRBJ2-1; the D gene is possibly TRBD2 (6 bases). The germline V gene has CDR1 SNHLY and CDR2 FYNNEI. V lost 6 bases and J 0 bases, leaving 15 bases between the germline ends. The CDR3 length is 16 residues.